One and the same sample provided the 4 T cell receptor beta chains below, sequenced in a study of shared clonotypes between healthy human individuals. The repertoire was sequenced with immunoSEQ multiplex PCR; TCRdb's copy has only in-frame clones and lacks some. This sample carries 2,500,000 or so clones, over 85% of them seen once, and the ten largest clones take around 0.14%. The specimen sequenced was naive CD4+ T cells sorted from blood. The subset was: CD45RA+ positively selected. These receptors were obtained from a man aged 18-30 years in good health.

This rearrangement joins TRBV2 to TRBJ1-2, with D possibly being TRBD1 (6 bases). From germline, CDR1 is SNHLY and CDR2 FYNNEI. The CDR3 loop spans 14 amino acids. V was pared by 5 bases and J by 0 bases, with 10 bases between. Here the CDR3 reads CASSPEGANYGYTF. CDR3 bases: TGTGCCAGCAGTCCCGAGGGGGCTAACTATGGCTACACCTTC. Full variable domain (outside the CDR3, taken from reference TRBV2 and TRBJ1-2): EPEVTQTPSHQVTQMGQEVILRCVPISNHLYFYWYRQILGQKVEFLVSFYNNEISEKSEIFDDQFSVERPDGSNFTLKIRSTKLEDSAMYFCASSPEGANYGYTFGSGTRLTVV.

The rearrangement links TRBV9 to TRBJ1-3; 7 positions match TRBD1. J was trimmed by 4 bases and V by 0 bases; bases with no gene match: 13. Germline V gene data show CDR1 as SGDLS and CDR2 as YYNGEE. This CDR3 comprises 18 residues. CDR3 amino acids: CASSVGPGQKSGGNTIYF. In DNA form, the CDR3 reads TGTGCCAGCAGCGTAGGGCCGGGACAGAAATCCGGGGGAAACACCATATATTTT.

The chain joins TRBV6-5 to TRBJ1-5, with unresolved D. Germline-derived CDR1 and CDR2 are MNHEY and SVGAGI. V was pared by 3 bases and J by 1 base, with 7 bases between. The CDR3 is 14 residues long. The CDR3 DNA reads as TGTGCCAGCAGTTATGATCAAAGCAATCAGCCCCAGCATTTT. Encoded protein: CASSYDQSNQPQHF.

Concerning this clone itself: The same CDR3 also results from other DNA sequences found in this sample. J is TRBJ1-2 and V is TRBV10-2; D gene uncertain. V was clipped by 6 bases and J by 0 bases, with 8 bases between them. The CDR3 covers 13 residues. The germline V gene encodes CDR1 WSHSY and CDR2 SAAADI. CDR3 nucleotides: TGCGCCAGCAGCCGCGACTCTAACTATGGCTACACCTTC. Translation gives CASSRDSNYGYTF.